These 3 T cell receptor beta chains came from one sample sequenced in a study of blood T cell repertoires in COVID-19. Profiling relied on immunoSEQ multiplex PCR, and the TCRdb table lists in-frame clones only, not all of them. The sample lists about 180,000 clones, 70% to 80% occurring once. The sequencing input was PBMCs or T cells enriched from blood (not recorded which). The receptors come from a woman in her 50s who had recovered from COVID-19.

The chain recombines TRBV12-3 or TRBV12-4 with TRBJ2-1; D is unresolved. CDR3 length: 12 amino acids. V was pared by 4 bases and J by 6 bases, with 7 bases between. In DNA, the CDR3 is TGTGCCAGCAGTTCCCCAGGCAATGAGCAGTTCTTC. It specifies CASSSPGNEQFF.

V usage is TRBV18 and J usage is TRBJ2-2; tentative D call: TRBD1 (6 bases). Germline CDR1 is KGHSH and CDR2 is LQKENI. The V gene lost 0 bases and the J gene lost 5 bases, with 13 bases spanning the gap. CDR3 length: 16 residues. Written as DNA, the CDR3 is TGTGCCAGCTCACCACCAACAGGGACCATGACCGGGGAGCTGTTTTTT. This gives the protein CASSPPTGTMTGELFF.

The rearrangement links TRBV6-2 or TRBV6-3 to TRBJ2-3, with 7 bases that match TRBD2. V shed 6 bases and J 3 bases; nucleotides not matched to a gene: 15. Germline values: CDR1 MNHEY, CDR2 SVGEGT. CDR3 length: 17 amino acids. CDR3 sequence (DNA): TGTGCCAGCAGCCCAAGAGCGAGCGGGATTGCGACAGATACGCAGTATTTT. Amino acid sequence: CASSPRASGIATDTQYF.